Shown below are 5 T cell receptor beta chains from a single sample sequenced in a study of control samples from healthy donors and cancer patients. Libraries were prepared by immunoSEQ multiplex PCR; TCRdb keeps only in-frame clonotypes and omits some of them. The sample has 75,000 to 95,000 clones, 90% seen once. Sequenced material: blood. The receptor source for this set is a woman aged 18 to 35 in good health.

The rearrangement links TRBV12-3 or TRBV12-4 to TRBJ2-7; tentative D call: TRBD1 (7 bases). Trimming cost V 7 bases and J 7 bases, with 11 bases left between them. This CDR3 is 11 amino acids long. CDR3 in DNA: TGTGCCAGCACAGGGGGGAGGGAGCAGTACTTC. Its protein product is CASTGGREQYF.

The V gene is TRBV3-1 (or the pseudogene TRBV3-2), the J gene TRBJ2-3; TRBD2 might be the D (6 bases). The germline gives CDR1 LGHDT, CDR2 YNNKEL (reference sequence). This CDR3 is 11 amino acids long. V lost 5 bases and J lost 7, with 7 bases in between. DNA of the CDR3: TGTGCCAGCAGCACTAGCTATACGCAGTATTTT. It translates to CASSTSYTQYF.

CDR3 in DNA: TGTGCCAGCAGCTTGGATTTGGAAAACATTCAGTACTTC. Translated: CASSLDLENIQYF. The chain couples TRBV5-4 to TRBJ2-4, with D unresolved. V was cut by 0 bases and J by 5 bases, with 6 bases left in between. CDR3 length equals 13 residues. From germline, CDR1 is SGHNT and CDR2 YYREEE (reference sequence).

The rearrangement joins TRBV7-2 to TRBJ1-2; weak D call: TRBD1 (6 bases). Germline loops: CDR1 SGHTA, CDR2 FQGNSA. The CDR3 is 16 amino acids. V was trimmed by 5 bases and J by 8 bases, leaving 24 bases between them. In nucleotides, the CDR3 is TGTGCCAGCAGCCCCAGCCCCGGGACAACCCATCGCGGCTACACCTTC. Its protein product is CASSPSPGTTHRGYTF.

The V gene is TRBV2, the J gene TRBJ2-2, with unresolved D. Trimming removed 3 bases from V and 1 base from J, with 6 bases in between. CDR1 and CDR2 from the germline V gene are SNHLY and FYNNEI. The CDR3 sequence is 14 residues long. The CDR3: CASSDSRNTGELFF. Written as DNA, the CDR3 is TGTGCCAGCAGTGATTCAAGGAACACCGGGGAGCTGTTTTTT.